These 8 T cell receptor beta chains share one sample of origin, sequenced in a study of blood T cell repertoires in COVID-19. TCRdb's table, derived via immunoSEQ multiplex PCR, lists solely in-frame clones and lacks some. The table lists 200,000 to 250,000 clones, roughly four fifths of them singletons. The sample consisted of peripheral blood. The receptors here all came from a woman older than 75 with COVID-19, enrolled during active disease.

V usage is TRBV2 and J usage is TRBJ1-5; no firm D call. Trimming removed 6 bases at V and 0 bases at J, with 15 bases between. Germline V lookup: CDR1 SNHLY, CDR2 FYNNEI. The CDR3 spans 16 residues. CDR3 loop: CASSPQAGVSNQPQHF. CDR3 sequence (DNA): TGTGCCAGCAGCCCCCAAGCGGGTGTTAGCAATCAGCCCCAGCATTTT.

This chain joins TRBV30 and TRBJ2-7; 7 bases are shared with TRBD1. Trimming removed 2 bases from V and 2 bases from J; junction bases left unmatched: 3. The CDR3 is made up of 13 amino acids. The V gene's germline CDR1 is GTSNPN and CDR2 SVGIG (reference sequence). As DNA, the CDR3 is TGTGCCTGGAGTAGGGACAGACCCTACGAGCAGTACTTC. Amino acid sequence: CAWSRDRPYEQYF.

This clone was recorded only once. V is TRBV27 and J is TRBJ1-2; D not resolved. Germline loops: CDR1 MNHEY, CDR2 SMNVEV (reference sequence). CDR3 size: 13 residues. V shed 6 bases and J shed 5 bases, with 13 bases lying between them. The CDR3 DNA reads TGTGCCAGCAGATTCTCCCACGGGTATGGCTACACCTTC. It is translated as CASRFSHGYGYTF.

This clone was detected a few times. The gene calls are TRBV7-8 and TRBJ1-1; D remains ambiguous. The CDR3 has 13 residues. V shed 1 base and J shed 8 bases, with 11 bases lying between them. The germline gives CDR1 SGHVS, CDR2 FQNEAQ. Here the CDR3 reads CASSLVAGLEAFF. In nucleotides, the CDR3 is TGTGCCAGCAGCTTAGTAGCCGGTCTAGAAGCTTTCTTT. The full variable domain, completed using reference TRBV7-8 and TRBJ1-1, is GAGVSQSPRYKVAKRGQDVALRCDPISGHVSLFWYQQALGQGPEFLTYFQNEAQLDKSGLPSDRFFAERPEGSVSTLKIQRTQQEDSAVYLCASSLVAGLEAFFGQGTRLTVV.

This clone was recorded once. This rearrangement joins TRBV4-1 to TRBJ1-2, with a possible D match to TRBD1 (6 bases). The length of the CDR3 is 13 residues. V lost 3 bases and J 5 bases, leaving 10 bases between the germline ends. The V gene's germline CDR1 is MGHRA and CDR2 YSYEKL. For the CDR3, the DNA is TGCGCCAGCAGCCATATGGACAGATATGGCTACACCTTC. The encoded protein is CASSHMDRYGYTF.

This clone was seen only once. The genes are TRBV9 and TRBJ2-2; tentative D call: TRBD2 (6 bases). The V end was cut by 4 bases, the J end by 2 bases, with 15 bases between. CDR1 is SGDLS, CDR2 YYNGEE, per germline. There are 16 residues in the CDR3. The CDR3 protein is CASSPLGGLNTGELFF. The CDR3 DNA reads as TGTGCCAGCAGCCCTCTTGGAGGACTAAACACCGGGGAGCTGTTTTTT.

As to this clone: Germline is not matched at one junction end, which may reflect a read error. The DNA for the CDR3 is TGTGCTAGCAGCCCTACAGGTTATGAGCAGTTCTTC. This sequence encodes CASSPTGYEQFF. This sequence joins TRBV7-7 and TRBJ2-1, with a weak D call TRBD1 (5 bases). This CDR3 region has 12 residues. CDR1 is SSHAT and CDR2 is FNYEAQ in the germline V gene (reference sequence).

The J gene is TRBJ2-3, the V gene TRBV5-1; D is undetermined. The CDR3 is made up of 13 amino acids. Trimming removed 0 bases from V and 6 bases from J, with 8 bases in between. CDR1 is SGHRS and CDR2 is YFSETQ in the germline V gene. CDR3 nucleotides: TGCGCCAGCAGCTTGGGTTGGAGCGATACGCAGTATTTT. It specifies CASSLGWSDTQYF.